The 10 T cell receptor beta chains presented below share a single source sample, sequenced in a study of identical twins. MiXCR was run by TCRdb on the 5' RACE reads, yielding one entry per CDR3 protein. This table has approximately 890,000 distinct CDR3 sequences, roughly an eighth appearing once. These data also featured in a second study, about yellow fever vaccine responses in identical twins.

The specimen was PBMCs. The receptors derive from a young woman in good health.

The chain recombines TRBV7-9 with TRBJ1-1, with a weak D call TRBD1 (5 bases). Trimming took 3 bases from V and 6 from J, leaving 17 bases between them. The CDR3 sequence is 15 residues long. Germline V gene data show CDR1 as SEHNR and CDR2 as FQNEAQ (reference sequence). As DNA, the CDR3 is TGTGCCAGCAGCTTCGGGGGAACAGCGGGCGCTGAAGCTTTCTTT. Translation gives CASSFGGTAGAEAFF.

In its sample, this clonotype was seen a few times. The chain combines TRBV5-6 with TRBJ2-1; TRBD2 matches 7 bases. V lost 4 bases to trimming and J lost 3 bases; unmatched junction nucleotides: 7. Germline loops: CDR1 SGHDT, CDR2 YYEEEE. The CDR3 contains 15 residues. This chain's CDR3 is CASSGGLPLYNEQFF. Here the CDR3 DNA reads TGTGCCAGCAGCGGGGGACTACCCCTCTACAATGAGCAGTTCTTC.

At least ten counts were recorded for this clonotype. The CDR3 spells CATSDLDRDTNEQFF. CDR3 nucleotide sequence: TGTGCCACCAGTGATCTGGACAGGGATACCAATGAGCAGTTCTTC. This chain joins TRBV24-1 and TRBJ2-1, with 8 positions matching TRBD1. The germline CDR1 and CDR2 sequences are KGHDR and SFDVKD. Trimming took 3 bases from V and 6 from J; bases not matched to a gene: 6. The CDR3 extends over 15 amino acids.

The V gene is TRBV27, the J gene TRBJ2-1; 12 bases match TRBD2. After removal of 2 bases from V and 9 bases from J, the junction contained 8 bases not matched to a gene. This CDR3 comprises 16 residues. Germline CDR1 and CDR2: MNHEY and SMNVEV (reference sequence). This CDR3 reads CASSLMASGRGSEQFF. The DNA for the CDR3 is TGTGCCAGCAGTTTAATGGCTAGCGGGAGGGGGAGTGAGCAGTTCTTC.

The J gene is TRBJ1-2, the V gene TRBV27, with TRBD1 identical over 8 bases. In germline, CDR1 is MNHEY, CDR2 SMNVEV (reference sequence). Trimming took 4 bases from V and 8 from J; bases not matched to a gene: 9. This CDR3 spans 14 amino acids. In nucleotides, the CDR3 is TGTGCCAGCAGTTCCTGGACAGGGAGGGACGGCTACACCTTC. Translated: CASSSWTGRDGYTF.

Many counts were recorded for this clonotype. The chain joins TRBV6-6 to TRBJ1-1, with D unresolved. CDR1 MNHNY and CDR2 SVGAGI come from the germline V gene (reference sequence). Trimming cost V 7 bases and J 4 bases, with 7 bases left between them. This CDR3 region has 11 residues. The CDR3 reads CASTLGTEAFF. The CDR3 nucleotides are TGTGCCAGCACGTTGGGCACTGAAGCTTTCTTT.

A few counts support this clonotype. The rearrangement uses TRBV6-5 and TRBJ1-2; maybe TRBD1 (5 bases). Looked up from germline, CDR1 is MNHEY and CDR2 is SVGAGI. This CDR3 spans 12 amino acids. V was clipped by 10 bases and J by 4 bases, with 13 bases between them. In DNA, the CDR3 is TGTGCCACATCATCCACAGGCTATGGCTACACCTTC. Translating gives CATSSTGYGYTF.

The sample holds many counts of this clonotype. This sequence joins TRBV12-3 or TRBV12-4 and TRBJ1-2; 8 bases match TRBD1. The V and J ends lost 8 bases and 5 bases, in that order; junction bases with no gene match: 7. CDR3 size: 13 residues. Here the CDR3 DNA reads TGTGCCAGCTCACCTACAGGGGGTTATGGCTACACCTTC. As protein: CASSPTGGYGYTF.

V is TRBV7-7 and J is TRBJ2-1; the D is unclear. CDR3 size: 13 residues. Germline V lookup: CDR1 SSHAT, CDR2 FNYEAQ (reference sequence). The germline V and J ends were trimmed by 5 bases and 7 bases, with 12 bases remaining between them. The DNA of the CDR3 is TGTGCCAGCAGCGACGGCAATGGGAATGAGCAGTTCTTC. Translated: CASSDGNGNEQFF.

This clonotype has ten or more counts. The chain has TRBV4-2 and TRBJ1-2, with 8 bases identical to TRBD1. From germline, CDR1 is LGHNA and CDR2 YNFKEQ. V lost 0 bases to trimming and J lost 5 bases; unmatched junction nucleotides: 14. The length of the CDR3 is 18 residues. The CDR3 sequence is CASSQDLTGTGETYGYTF. DNA of the CDR3: TGTGCCAGCAGCCAAGACTTGACCGGGACAGGCGAAACTTATGGCTACACCTTC.